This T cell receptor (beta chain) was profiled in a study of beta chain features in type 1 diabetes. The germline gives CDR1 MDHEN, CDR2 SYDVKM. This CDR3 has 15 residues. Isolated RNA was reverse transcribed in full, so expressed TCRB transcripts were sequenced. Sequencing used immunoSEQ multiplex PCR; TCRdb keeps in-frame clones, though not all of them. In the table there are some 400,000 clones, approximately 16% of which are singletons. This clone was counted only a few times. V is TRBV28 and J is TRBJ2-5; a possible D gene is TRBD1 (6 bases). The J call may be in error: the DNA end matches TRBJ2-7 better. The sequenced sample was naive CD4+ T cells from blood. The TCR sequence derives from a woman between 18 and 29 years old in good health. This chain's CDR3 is CASSYPGQSPYEQYF. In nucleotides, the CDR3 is TGTGCCAGCAGCTACCCCGGACAGTCGCCCTACGAGCAGTACTTC.